Shown below are 17 T cell receptor beta chains from a single sample sequenced in a study of shared clonotypes between healthy human individuals. Sequenced by immunoSEQ multiplex PCR; TCRdb stores in-frame clones only, minus some. The sample records around 1.6 million clones, approximately 98% being singletons. Sequences were obtained from naive CD4+ T cells sorted from blood. Subset reported: CD45RA+ positively selected. These receptors came from a young man in good health.

About this clone itself: At the DNA level, this CDR3 is encoded by other sequences in the same sample as well. The chain joins TRBV18 to TRBJ1-3, with unresolved D. The CDR3 loop spans 13 amino acids. Germline-derived CDR1 and CDR2 are KGHSH and LQKENI. Trimming took 6 bases from V and 3 from J, leaving 9 bases between them. CDR3 region: CASSPGSGNTIYF. CDR3 nucleotide sequence: TGTGCCAGCTCCCCTGGAAGTGGAAACACCATATATTTT.

This chain joins TRBV4-1 and TRBJ2-7; possible D gene TRBD2, 5 bases. Germline V gene sequence: CDR1 MGHRA, CDR2 YSYEKL. The V end lost 1 base, the J end lost 5 bases, and 12 bases lay between the germline ends. The CDR3 totals 14 residues. The CDR3 nucleotides read TGCGCCAGCAGCCAAGGCTTGGGGAGAAACGAGCAGTACTTC. It yields the protein CASSQGLGRNEQYF.

V is TRBV11-2 and J is TRBJ2-7; D is undetermined. Germline values: CDR1 SGHAT, CDR2 FQNNGV. Trimming took 1 base from V and 1 from J, leaving 8 bases between them. This CDR3 spans 14 amino acids. CDR3 nucleotide sequence: TGTGCCAGCAGCTTAGGTGGGATTTCCTACGAGCAGTACTTC. Translated: CASSLGGISYEQYF.

The chain is built from TRBV7-6 and TRBJ2-7, with 8 bases aligning to TRBD1. CDR1 and CDR2 (germline): SGHVS, FNYEAQ. The V and J ends lost 4 bases and 2 bases, in that order; junction bases with no gene match: 19. The CDR3 is 19 residues long. CDR3 sequence reads: CASSYQPGQAITGAYEQYF. As DNA, the CDR3 is TGTGCCAGCAGCTACCAACCGGGACAGGCCATAACGGGGGCCTACGAGCAGTACTTC.

In this sample, this clone turned up once. V gene TRBV25-1 combines with J gene TRBJ2-3; D is possibly TRBD2 (7 bases). From germline, CDR1 is MGHDK and CDR2 SYGVNS. The CDR3 totals 17 residues. Trimming took off 3 bases at V and 0 bases at J, with 16 bases between the two ends. In DNA, the CDR3 is TGTGCCAGCAGTGACACCCTGGCGGGGGCAAGCACAGATACGCAGTATTTT. This encodes CASSDTLAGASTDTQYF.

The rearrangement uses TRBV28 and TRBJ2-7, with 7 positions matching TRBD1. In germline, CDR1 is MDHEN, CDR2 SYDVKM. J lost 2 bases, V lost 9 bases, and 7 bases had no gene match. The CDR3 has 13 residues. CDR3 sequence reads: CASQGQVTYEQYF. CDR3 nucleotide sequence: TGTGCCAGTCAAGGACAGGTAACCTACGAGCAGTACTTC.

This sequence joins TRBV5-1 and TRBJ1-1; TRBD1 is a possible D gene (5 bases). The CDR3 contains 13 residues. The germline V gene encodes CDR1 SGHRS and CDR2 YFSETQ. Trimming stripped 9 bases from V and 4 bases from J, with 16 bases between. This chain's CDR3 is CATARDVGTEAFF. The CDR3 DNA sequence: TGCGCCACGGCTAGGGACGTCGGCACTGAAGCTTTCTTT.

The CDR3 here is CASAGFGTPYYEQYF. The CDR3 nucleotides are TGTGCCAGCGCGGGGTTTGGCACCCCATACTACGAGCAGTACTTC. This sequence joins TRBV19 and TRBJ2-7; perhaps TRBD2 as D (6 bases). In germline, CDR1 is LNHDA, CDR2 SQIVND (reference sequence). CDR3 length equals 15 residues. Between the trimmed V and J ends, which lost 9 bases and 3 bases, there was a span of 21 bases.

The gene calls are TRBV9 and TRBJ1-1, with TRBD1 matching 9 bases. Losses at the gene ends were 6 bases for V and 11 bases for J; bases not matched to a gene: 8. Looked up from germline, CDR1 is SGDLS and CDR2 is YYNGEE. The CDR3 is made up of 12 amino acids. This chain's CDR3 is CASTQGTGKAFF. CDR3 DNA sequence: TGTGCCAGCACCCAAGGGACAGGGAAGGCTTTCTTT.

The chain couples TRBV5-1 to TRBJ2-7; possibly TRBD1 for D (5 bases). The germline CDR1 and CDR2 sequences are SGHRS and YFSETQ. Trimming removed 3 bases from V and 2 bases from J, with 15 bases in between. The CDR3 covers 15 residues. Here the CDR3 DNA reads TGCGCCAGCAGCTGGGGCACAGGAGAGCCCTACGAGCAGTACTTC. Amino acids: CASSWGTGEPYEQYF.

The chain has TRBV9 and TRBJ2-1; 8 bases are a match to TRBD2. There are 14 residues in the CDR3. V was clipped by 3 bases and J by 4 bases; unmatched bases: 3. Germline CDR1 is SGDLS and CDR2 is YYNGEE. CDR3 DNA: TGTGCCAGCAGCGCCGTAGCGGGATACAATGAGCAGTTCTTC. Its protein is CASSAVAGYNEQFF.

This clone was detected only once. The chain is built from TRBV18 and TRBJ1-5; 11 bases are shared with TRBD1. V was clipped by 6 bases and J by 5 bases; unmatched bases: 9. This CDR3 comprises 16 residues. Germline V gives CDR1 KGHSH, CDR2 LQKENI. The CDR3 DNA reads as TGTGCCAGCTCCCCAACCTGGACAGGGGGCGATCAGCCCCAGCATTTT. Translated, it gives CASSPTWTGGDQPQHF.

The chain uses TRBV4-1 and TRBJ1-5, with TRBD1 matching over 8 bases. Germline CDR1 reads MGHRA; CDR2 reads YSYEKL. This CDR3 contains 18 residues. The J segment lost 2 bases and the V segment lost 1 base, leaving 10 bases of the junction unmatched. The CDR3 reads CASSQALIATGGNQPQHF. The CDR3 DNA follows: TGCGCCAGCAGCCAAGCTTTGATCGCGACAGGGGGCAATCAGCCCCAGCATTTT.

In the case of this clone: This specimen includes other DNA sequences encoding the same CDR3. The chain carries TRBV5-1 and TRBJ2-5, with D hard to call. Germline V lookup: CDR1 SGHRS, CDR2 YFSETQ. Trimming stripped 0 bases from V and 4 bases from J, with 7 bases between. CDR3 length: 13 amino acids. The CDR3 spells CASSLGFGETQYF. The CDR3 nucleotides read TGCGCCAGCAGCTTGGGGTTCGGAGAGACCCAGTACTTC.

The rearrangement joins TRBV5-5 to TRBJ1-2; TRBD1 matches 9 bases. Germline CDR1 is SGHKS and CDR2 is YYEKEE (reference sequence). The CDR3 length is 17 residues. After removal of 4 bases from V and 4 bases from J, the junction contained 14 bases not matched to a gene. The CDR3: CASSTGTGPLLVYGYTF. CDR3 DNA: TGTGCCAGCAGCACTGGGACAGGGCCTCTTCTGGTCTATGGCTACACCTTC.

This chain links TRBV2 with TRBJ2-7, with 13 nucleotides matching TRBD2. Germline V gives CDR1 SNHLY, CDR2 FYNNEI. This CDR3 region has 14 residues. V was pared by 6 bases and J by 9 bases, with 8 bases of the junction left unmatched. CDR3 amino acids: CASSAGTSGTPQYF. The CDR3, as DNA: TGTGCCAGCAGCGCCGGGACTAGCGGGACGCCGCAGTACTTC.

Regarding this clone: A junction boundary mismatches the germline segment, possibly from a read error. Other DNA sequences in this sample translate to the same CDR3. The genes are TRBV7-2 and TRBJ2-1, with no clear D. Germline V CDR1 and CDR2: SGHTA, FQGNSA. There are 12 residues in the CDR3. The CDR3 nucleotides read TGTGCCAGTAGCTTAGTGGGCGATGAGCAGTTCTTC. This encodes CASSLVGDEQFF. Full variable domain (remainder filled in from reference TRBV7-2 and TRBJ2-1): GAGVSQSPSNKVTEKGKDVELRCDPISGHTALYWYRQSLGQGLEFLIYFQGNSAPDKSGLPSDRFSAERTGGSVSTLTIQRTQQEDSAVYLCASSLVGDEQFFGPGTRLTVL.